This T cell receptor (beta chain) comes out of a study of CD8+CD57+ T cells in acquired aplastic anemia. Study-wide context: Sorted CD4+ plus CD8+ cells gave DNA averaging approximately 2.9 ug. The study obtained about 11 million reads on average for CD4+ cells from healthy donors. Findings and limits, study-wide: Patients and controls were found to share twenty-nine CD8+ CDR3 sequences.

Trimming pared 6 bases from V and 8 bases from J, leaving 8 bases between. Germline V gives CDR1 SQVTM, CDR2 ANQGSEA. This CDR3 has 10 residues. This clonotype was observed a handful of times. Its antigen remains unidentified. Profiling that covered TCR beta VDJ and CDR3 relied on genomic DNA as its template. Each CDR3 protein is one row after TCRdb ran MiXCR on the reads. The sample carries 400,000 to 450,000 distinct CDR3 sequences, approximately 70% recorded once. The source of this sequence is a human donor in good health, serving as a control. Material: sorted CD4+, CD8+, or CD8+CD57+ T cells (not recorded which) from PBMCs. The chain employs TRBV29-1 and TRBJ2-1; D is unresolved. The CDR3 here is CSVPLYEQFF. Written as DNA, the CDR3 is TGCAGCGTCCCACTCTATGAGCAGTTCTTC.